This TCR beta chain was found in a study of blood T cell repertoires in COVID-19. The overall study: Donors in the United States, Italy and Spain gave samples during acute or convalescent COVID-19. PBMCs, B-cell-depleted T cells, or T cells were the source of the cDNA or gDNA that made up the material.

Turning to this clone: At one end the junction does not follow the germline gene, possibly because of a read error.

In the original processing: Reference gene primers were amplified, and this amplification served to estimate nucleated cell counts. Clones were sequenced by immunoSEQ multiplex PCR, and TCRdb holds only the in-frame ones, with some missing. That table gives V, J and clone size, and the DNA gave D and trimming. Among 70,000 or so clones listed, roughly 83% were seen once. This CDR3 spans 12 amino acids. Germline assignment: CDR1 SNHLY and CDR2 FYNNEI. The clonotype originates from an elderly man with active or convalescent COVID-19. This chain joins TRBV2 and TRBJ1-1; D call uncertain. Sample: peripheral blood. As DNA, the CDR3 is TGTGCCAGCAGTGAACCCGGAGCGGTGGTCAAATTT. As protein: CASSEPGAVVKF.